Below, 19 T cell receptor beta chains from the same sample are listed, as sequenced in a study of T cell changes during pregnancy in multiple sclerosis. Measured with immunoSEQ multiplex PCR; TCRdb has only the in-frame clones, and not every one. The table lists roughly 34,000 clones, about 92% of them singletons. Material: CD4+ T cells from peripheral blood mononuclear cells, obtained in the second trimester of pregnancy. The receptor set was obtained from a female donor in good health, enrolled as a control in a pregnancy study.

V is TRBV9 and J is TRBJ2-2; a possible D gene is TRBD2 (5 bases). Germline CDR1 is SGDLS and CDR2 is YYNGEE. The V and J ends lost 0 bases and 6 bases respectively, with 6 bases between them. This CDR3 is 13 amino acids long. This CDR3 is CASSVVGAGELFF. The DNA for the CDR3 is TGTGCCAGCAGCGTAGTGGGAGCCGGGGAGCTGTTTTTT.

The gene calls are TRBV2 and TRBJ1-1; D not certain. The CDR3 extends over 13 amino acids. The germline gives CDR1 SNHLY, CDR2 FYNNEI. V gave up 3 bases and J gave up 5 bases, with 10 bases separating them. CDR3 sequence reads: CASSERLGTEAFF. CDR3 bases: TGTGCCAGCAGTGAGAGACTGGGTACTGAAGCTTTCTTT.

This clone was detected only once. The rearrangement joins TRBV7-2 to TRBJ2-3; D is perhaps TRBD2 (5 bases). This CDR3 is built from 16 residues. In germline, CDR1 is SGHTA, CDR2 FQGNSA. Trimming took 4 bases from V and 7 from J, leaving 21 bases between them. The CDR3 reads CASSSLVAGNHNTQYF. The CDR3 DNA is TGTGCCAGCAGCTCTCTCGTCGCGGGTAACCACAATACGCAGTATTTT.

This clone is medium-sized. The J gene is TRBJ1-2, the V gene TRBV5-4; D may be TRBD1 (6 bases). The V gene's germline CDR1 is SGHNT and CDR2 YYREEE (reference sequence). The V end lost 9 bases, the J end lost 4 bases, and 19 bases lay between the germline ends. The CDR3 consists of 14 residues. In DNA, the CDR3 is TGTGCCATCCAGACCCTGGGGGGGGCCTATGGCTACACCTTC. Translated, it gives CAIQTLGGAYGYTF.

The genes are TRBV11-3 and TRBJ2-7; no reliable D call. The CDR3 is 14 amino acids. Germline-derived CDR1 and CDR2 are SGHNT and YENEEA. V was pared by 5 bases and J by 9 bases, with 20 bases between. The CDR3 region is CASSLSRGEKWQYF. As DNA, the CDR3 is TGTGCCAGCAGCCTCTCGCGCGGCGAGAAATGGCAGTACTTC.

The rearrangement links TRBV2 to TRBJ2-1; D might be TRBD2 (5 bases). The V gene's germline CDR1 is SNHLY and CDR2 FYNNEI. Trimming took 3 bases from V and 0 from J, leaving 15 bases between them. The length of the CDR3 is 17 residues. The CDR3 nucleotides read TGTGCCAGCAGTGATTCTCTCTCGGGGAGCTCCTACAATGAGCAGTTCTTC. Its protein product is CASSDSLSGSSYNEQFF.

CDR3 in amino acids: CASRVMTGTGELFF. The DNA of the CDR3 is TGTGCCAGCAGAGTAATGACAGGGACCGGGGAGCTGTTTTTT. This chain connects TRBV6-4 to TRBJ2-2; TRBD1 matches 7 bases. Losses at the gene ends were 6 bases for V and 5 bases for J; bases not matched to a gene: 6. The CDR3 has 14 amino acids. In germline, CDR1 is MRHNA, CDR2 SNTAGT.

The CDR3 reads CASSDSGHTDTQYF. The CDR3 region has the DNA TGTGCCAGCAGTGACTCGGGACACACAGATACGCAGTATTTT. The chain joins TRBV6-4 to TRBJ2-3; D might be TRBD1 (6 bases). The CDR3 has 14 residues. With 0 bases removed from V and 2 bases from J, the gap between germline ends came to 6 bases. Germline loops: CDR1 MRHNA, CDR2 SNTAGT.

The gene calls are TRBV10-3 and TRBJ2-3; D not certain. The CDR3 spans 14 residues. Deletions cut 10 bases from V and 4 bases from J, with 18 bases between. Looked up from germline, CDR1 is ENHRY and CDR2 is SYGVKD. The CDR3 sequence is CASARVGTADTQYF. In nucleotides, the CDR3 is TGTGCCAGCGCCCGTGTGGGCACGGCAGATACGCAGTATTTT.

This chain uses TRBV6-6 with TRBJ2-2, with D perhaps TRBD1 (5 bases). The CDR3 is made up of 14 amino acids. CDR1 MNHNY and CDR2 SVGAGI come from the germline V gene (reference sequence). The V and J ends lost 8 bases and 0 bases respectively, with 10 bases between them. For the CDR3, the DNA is TGTGCCAGCCTCAGGACAACGAACACCGGGGAGCTGTTTTTT. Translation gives CASLRTTNTGELFF.

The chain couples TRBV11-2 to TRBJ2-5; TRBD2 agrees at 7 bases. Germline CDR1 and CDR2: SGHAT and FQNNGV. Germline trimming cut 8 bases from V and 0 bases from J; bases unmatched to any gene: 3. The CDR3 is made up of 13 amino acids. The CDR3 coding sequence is TGTGCCAGCCGGCGGGGGAACCAAGAGACCCAGTACTTC. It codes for CASRRGNQETQYF. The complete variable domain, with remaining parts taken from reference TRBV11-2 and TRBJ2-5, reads EAGVAQSPRYKIIEKRQSVAFWCNPISGHATLYWYQQILGQGPKLLIQFQNNGVVDDSQLPKDRFSAERLKGVDSTLKIQPAKLEDSAVYLCASRRGNQETQYFGPGTRLLVL.

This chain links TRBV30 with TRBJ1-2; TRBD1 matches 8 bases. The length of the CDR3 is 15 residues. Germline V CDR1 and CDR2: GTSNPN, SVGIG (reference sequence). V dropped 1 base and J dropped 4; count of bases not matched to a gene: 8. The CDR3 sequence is CAWSEGGQEIYGYTF. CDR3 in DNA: TGTGCCTGGAGTGAGGGGGGACAGGAGATCTATGGCTACACCTTC.

The chain's CDR3 is CASSIQGWTGELFF. CDR3 nucleotides: TGTGCCAGTAGTATACAGGGTTGGACCGGGGAGCTGTTTTTT. The J gene is TRBJ2-2, the V gene TRBV19; D might be TRBD1 (5 bases). V dropped 2 bases and J dropped 5 bases, with 9 bases sitting between them. CDR1 and CDR2 (germline): LNHDA, SQIVND (reference sequence). The CDR3 length is 14 residues.

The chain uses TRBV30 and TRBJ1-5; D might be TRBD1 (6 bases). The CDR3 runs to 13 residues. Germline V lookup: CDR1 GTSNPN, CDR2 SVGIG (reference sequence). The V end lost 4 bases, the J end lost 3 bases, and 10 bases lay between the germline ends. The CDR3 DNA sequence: TGTGCCTGGACTGGACAGAACAATCAGCCCCAGCATTTT. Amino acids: CAWTGQNNQPQHF.

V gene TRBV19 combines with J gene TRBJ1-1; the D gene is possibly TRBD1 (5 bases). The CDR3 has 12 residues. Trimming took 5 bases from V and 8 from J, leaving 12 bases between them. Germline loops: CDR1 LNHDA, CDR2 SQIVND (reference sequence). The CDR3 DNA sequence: TGTGCCAGTAGTCCCTCGACAGCCGAAGCTTTCTTT. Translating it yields CASSPSTAEAFF. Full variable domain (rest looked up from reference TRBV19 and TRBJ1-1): DGGITQSPKYLFRKEGQNVTLSCEQNLNHDAMYWYRQDPGQGLRLIYYSQIVNDFQKGDIAEGYSVSREKKESFPLTVTSAQKNPTAFYLCASSPSTAEAFFGQGTRLTVV.

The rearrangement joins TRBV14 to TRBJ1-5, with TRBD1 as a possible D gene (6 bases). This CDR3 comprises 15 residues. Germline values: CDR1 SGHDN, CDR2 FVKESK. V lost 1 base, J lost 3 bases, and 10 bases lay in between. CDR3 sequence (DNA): TGTGCCAGCAGCCAAGGAGGGGGATTCAATCAGCCCCAGCATTTT. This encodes CASSQGGGFNQPQHF. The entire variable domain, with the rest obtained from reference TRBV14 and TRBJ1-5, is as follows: EAGVTQFPSHSVIEKGQTVTLRCDPISGHDNLYWYRRVMGKEIKFLLHFVKESKQDESGMPNNRFLAERTGGTYSTLKVQPAELEDSGVYFCASSQGGGFNQPQHFGDGTRLSIL.

The CDR3 spells CASSSRGGYEQYF. As DNA, the CDR3 is TGTGCCAGCAGCAGCCGGGGGGGTTACGAGCAGTACTTC. The J gene is TRBJ2-7, the V gene TRBV7-2, with TRBD2 identical over 8 bases. The CDR3 runs to 13 residues. Germline lookup yields CDR1 SGHTA and CDR2 FQGNSA. With 5 bases clipped from V and 4 bases from J, the junction kept 4 bases outside the gene matches. Full variable domain (missing parts from reference TRBV7-2 and TRBJ2-7): GAGVSQSPSNKVTEKGKDVELRCDPISGHTALYWYRQSLGQGLEFLIYFQGNSAPDKSGLPSDRFSAERTGGSVSTLTIQRTQQEDSAVYLCASSSRGGYEQYFGPGTRLTVT.

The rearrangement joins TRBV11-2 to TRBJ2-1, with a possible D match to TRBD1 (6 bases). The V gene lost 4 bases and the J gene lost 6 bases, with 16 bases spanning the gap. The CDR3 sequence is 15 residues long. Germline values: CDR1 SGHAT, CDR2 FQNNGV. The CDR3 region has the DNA TGTGCCAGCAGCTCAGTTGACAGGAGAGTCAATGAGCAGTTCTTC. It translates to CASSSVDRRVNEQFF.

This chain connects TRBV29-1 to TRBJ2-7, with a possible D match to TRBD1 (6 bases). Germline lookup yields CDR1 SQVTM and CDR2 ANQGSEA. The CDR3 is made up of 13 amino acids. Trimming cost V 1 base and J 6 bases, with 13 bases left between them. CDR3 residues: CSVEVIRGGEQYF. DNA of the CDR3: TGCAGCGTTGAAGTTATTAGAGGGGGCGAGCAGTACTTC.